These 13 T cell receptor beta chains came from one sample sequenced in a study of graft-versus-host responses after intestinal transplantation (dated by TCRdb to the early 2020s). Libraries were constructed by the immunoSEQ multiplex PCR assay. Held by TCRdb, this immuneACCESS table contains in-frame sequences only and omits some clones. Under half of the omission traces to an unresolved V gene where checked; the cause of the rest is unknown. Present in this sample are just under 100,000 clones, around 90% of which were seen just once. The ten top clones hold more than 15% of the sample. This material consisted of PBMCs, taken about 450 days after intestinal transplant. Receptors were obtained from a human patient who received an intestinal transplant, so some T cells may come from the graft donor.

This chain uses TRBV5-1 with TRBJ1-1; the D gene is possibly TRBD1 (6 bases). The V gene lost 4 bases and the J gene lost 6 bases, with 16 bases spanning the gap. CDR1 is SGHRS and CDR2 is YFSETQ in the germline V gene. The CDR3 length is 14 residues. CDR3 amino acids: CASSTTGSFAEAFF. The DNA of the CDR3 is TGCGCCAGCAGCACAACAGGGTCTTTCGCTGAAGCTTTCTTT.

This clone came up once. The V call is TRBV5-6, the J call TRBJ1-3; tentatively, D is TRBD1 (5 bases). Per the germline V gene, CDR1 is SGHDT and CDR2 is YYEEEE. The CDR3 covers 14 residues. The V and J ends lost 4 bases and 4 bases respectively, with 12 bases between them. The CDR3 loop reads CASSPRASGNTIYF. The CDR3 DNA is TGTGCCAGCAGCCCCAGGGCGTCGGGAAACACCATATATTTT.

J is TRBJ1-1 and V is TRBV6-1; D might be TRBD1 (6 bases). Between the trimmed V and J ends, which lost 6 bases and 1 base, there was a span of 9 bases. CDR3 size: 13 residues. CDR1 and CDR2 from the germline V gene are MNHNS and SASEGT. The CDR3 region has the DNA TGTGCCAGCAGCGTGGACAGGAACACTGAAGCTTTCTTT. Its translation: CASSVDRNTEAFF.

The chain combines TRBV10-3 with TRBJ2-7, with D uncertain. This CDR3 spans 13 amino acids. Germline V gives CDR1 ENHRY, CDR2 SYGVKD. The ends were cut back, 4 bases at V and 3 bases at J, with 10 bases in the middle. Here the CDR3 DNA reads TGTGCCATCAGTGGGACCCCCCACTACGAGCAGTACTTC. Protein: CAISGTPHYEQYF.

The table lists this clone with a count of one. The chain couples TRBV7-9 to TRBJ2-3, with D tentatively TRBD2 (5 bases). CDR3 length: 12 amino acids. CDR1 is SEHNR, CDR2 FQNEAQ, per germline (reference sequence). The V gene lost 7 bases and the J gene lost 6 bases, with 11 bases spanning the gap. The CDR3 DNA sequence: TGTGCCAGCATTCCCTCGGGGGATACGCAGTATTTT. Translating gives CASIPSGDTQYF. The whole variable domain, remainder taken from reference TRBV7-9 and TRBJ2-3, is DTGVSQNPRHKITKRGQNVTFRCDPISEHNRLYWYRQTLGQGPEFLTYFQNEAQLEKSRLLSDRFSAERPKGSFSTLEIQRTEQGDSAMYLCASIPSGDTQYFGPGTRLTVL.

The rearrangement joins TRBV27 to TRBJ1-6; TRBD1 might be the D (5 bases). Germline-derived CDR1 and CDR2 are MNHEY and SMNVEV (reference sequence). The CDR3 extends over 16 amino acids. V lost 5 bases and J 6 bases, leaving 17 bases between the germline ends. The chain's CDR3 is CASSGTDIPFNSPLHF. The CDR3 DNA sequence: TGTGCCAGCAGTGGAACGGACATCCCCTTTAATTCACCCCTCCACTTT.

V is TRBV6-5 and J is TRBJ2-1; D is ambiguous. The V gene's germline CDR1 is MNHEY and CDR2 SVGAGI. Trimming left V 2 bases short and J 14 bases short, with 10 bases between. The CDR3 is 11 residues long. The CDR3 nucleotides read TGTGCCAGCAGTTACGCAGCGTTGGAGTTCTTC. Encoded protein: CASSYAALEFF.

This chain connects TRBV18 to TRBJ1-1, with a possible D match to TRBD1 (5 bases). V was cut by 3 bases and J by 1 base, with 15 bases left in between. Germline values: CDR1 KGHSH, CDR2 LQKENI. CDR3 length: 16 residues. The CDR3 DNA reads TGTGCCAGCTCACCGGTTTCAGGGCGGGCGAACACTGAAGCTTTCTTT. Protein product: CASSPVSGRANTEAFF.

The chain uses TRBV6-6 and TRBJ1-2, with a possible D match to TRBD1 (6 bases). The CDR3 length is 15 residues. Germline V gene data show CDR1 as MNHNY and CDR2 as SVGAGI (reference sequence). The V and J ends lost 6 bases and 0 bases respectively, with 14 bases between them. The CDR3 is CASRLGQMTNYGYTF. In DNA form, the CDR3 reads TGTGCCAGCAGATTGGGACAAATGACTAACTATGGCTACACCTTC.

The chain links TRBV4-2 to TRBJ1-4; no definite D call. Germline values: CDR1 LGHNA, CDR2 YNFKEQ. The length of the CDR3 is 14 residues. Trimming took off 4 bases at V and 7 bases at J, with 13 bases between the two ends. The chain's CDR3 is CASSPGRSLEKLFF. For the CDR3, the DNA is TGTGCCAGCAGCCCCGGAAGGTCCCTTGAAAAACTGTTTTTT.

DNA for the CDR3: TGTGCCAGCAGTTACTCTACGAATCGCGACTCCTACGAGCAGTACTTC. Amino acids: CASSYSTNRDSYEQYF. The J gene is TRBJ2-7, the V gene TRBV6-5; no firm D call. CDR3 length: 16 amino acids. Germline V CDR1 and CDR2: MNHEY, SVGAGI. The germline V and J ends were trimmed by 0 bases and 0 bases, with 12 bases remaining between them.

The V gene is TRBV10-3, the J gene TRBJ1-1; 11 nucleotides line up with TRBD1. The V gene's germline CDR1 is ENHRY and CDR2 SYGVKD. The V gene end was trimmed by 4 bases and the J gene end by 1 base; junction bases not matched to a gene: 11. There are 18 residues in the CDR3. The CDR3 DNA reads as TGTGCCATCAGTGGTCCCCGGGACAGGGGGAGTGGGAACACTGAAGCTTTCTTT. This gives the protein CAISGPRDRGSGNTEAFF.

The V and J genes are TRBV7-9 and TRBJ1-4; the D is unclear. The length of the CDR3 is 14 residues. V was clipped by 5 bases and J by 6 bases, with 13 bases between them. Germline V gives CDR1 SEHNR, CDR2 FQNEAQ (reference sequence). In DNA, the CDR3 is TGTGCCAGCAGCCAAACGAATATGGATGAAAAACTGTTTTTT. It yields the protein CASSQTNMDEKLFF. Together with reference TRBV7-9 and TRBJ1-4, the CDR3 gives the full variable domain: DTGVSQNPRHKITKRGQNVTFRCDPISEHNRLYWYRQTLGQGPEFLTYFQNEAQLEKSRLLSDRFSAERPKGSFSTLEIQRTEQGDSAMYLCASSQTNMDEKLFFGSGTQLSVL.